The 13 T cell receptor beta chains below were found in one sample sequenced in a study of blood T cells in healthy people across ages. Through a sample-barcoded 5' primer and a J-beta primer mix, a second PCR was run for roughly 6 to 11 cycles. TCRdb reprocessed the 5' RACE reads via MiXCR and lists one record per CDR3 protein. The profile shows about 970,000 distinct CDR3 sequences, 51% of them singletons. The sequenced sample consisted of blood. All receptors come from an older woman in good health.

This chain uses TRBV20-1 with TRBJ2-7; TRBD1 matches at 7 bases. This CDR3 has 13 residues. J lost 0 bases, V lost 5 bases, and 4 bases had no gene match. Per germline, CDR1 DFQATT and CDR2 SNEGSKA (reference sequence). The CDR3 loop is CSAPTGTSYEQYF. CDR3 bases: TGCAGTGCTCCGACAGGGACCTCCTACGAGCAGTACTTC.

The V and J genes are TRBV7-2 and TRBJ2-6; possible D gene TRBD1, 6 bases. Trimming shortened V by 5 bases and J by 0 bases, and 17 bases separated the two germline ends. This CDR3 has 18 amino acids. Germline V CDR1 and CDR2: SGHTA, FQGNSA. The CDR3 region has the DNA TGTGCCAGCAGCCCGTTGAAGGACAGAGGCTCTGGGGCCAACGTCCTGACTTTC. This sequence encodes CASSPLKDRGSGANVLTF.

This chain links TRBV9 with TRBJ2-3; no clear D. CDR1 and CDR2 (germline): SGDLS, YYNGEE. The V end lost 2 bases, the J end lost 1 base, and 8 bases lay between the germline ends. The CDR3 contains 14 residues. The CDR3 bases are TGTGCCAGCAGCGTCCAAGTTGGCACAGATACGCAGTATTTT. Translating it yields CASSVQVGTDTQYF. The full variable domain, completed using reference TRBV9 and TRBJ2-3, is DSGVTQTPKHLITATGQRVTLRCSPRSGDLSVYWYQQSLDQGLQFLIQYYNGEERAKGNILERFSAQQFPDLHSELNLSSLELGDSALYFCASSVQVGTDTQYFGPGTRLTVL.

The CDR3 DNA reads TGCGCCAGCAGCCAAGAAGGGCGGGAGTATACGCAGTATTTT. Translated: CASSQEGREYTQYF. The rearrangement joins TRBV4-1 to TRBJ2-3; 7 nucleotides align to TRBD2. This CDR3 has 14 amino acids. Germline V gene data show CDR1 as MGHRA and CDR2 as YSYEKL. The J segment lost 7 bases and the V segment lost 0 bases, leaving 4 bases of the junction unmatched.

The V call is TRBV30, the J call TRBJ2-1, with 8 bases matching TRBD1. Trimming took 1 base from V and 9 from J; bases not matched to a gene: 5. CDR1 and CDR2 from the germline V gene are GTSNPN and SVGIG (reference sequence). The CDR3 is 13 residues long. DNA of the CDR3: TGTGCCTGGAGTGCCCAGGGGGCGGGTGAGCAGTTCTTC. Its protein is CAWSAQGAGEQFF.

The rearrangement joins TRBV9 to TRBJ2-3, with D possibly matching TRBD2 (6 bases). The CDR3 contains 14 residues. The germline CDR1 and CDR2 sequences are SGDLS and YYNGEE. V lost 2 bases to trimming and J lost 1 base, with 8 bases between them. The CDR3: CASSVTSRTDTQYF. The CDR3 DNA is TGTGCCAGCAGCGTCACTAGCCGCACAGATACGCAGTATTTT.

CDR3 nucleotide sequence: TGTGCCAGCCTCCCAGGGGGGCCTCTCGGGCCCCAGCATTTT. It specifies CASLPGGPLGPQHF. The J gene is TRBJ1-5, the V gene TRBV28, with 7 bases lining up with TRBD1. CDR1 and CDR2 from the germline V gene are MDHEN and SYDVKM. V trimming: 8 bases; J trimming: 9 bases; junction bases outside the gene matches: 13. The CDR3 is made up of 14 amino acids.

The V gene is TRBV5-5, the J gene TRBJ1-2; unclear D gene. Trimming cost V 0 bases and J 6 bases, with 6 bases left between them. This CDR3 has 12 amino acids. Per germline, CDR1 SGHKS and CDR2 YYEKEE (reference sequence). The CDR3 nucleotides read TGTGCCAGCAGCTTGGCAGCTGATGGCTACACCTTC. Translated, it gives CASSLAADGYTF.

For the CDR3, the DNA is TGTGCCAGCAGTCTTTGGGCGGGAGAGAGGCAGTACTTC. Amino acid sequence: CASSLWAGERQYF. V usage is TRBV6-2 or TRBV6-3 and J usage is TRBJ2-5; 7 nucleotides line up with TRBD2. The CDR3 is made up of 13 amino acids. Trimming took 5 bases from V and 11 from J; bases not matched to a gene: 11. Germline V gene sequence: CDR1 MNHEY, CDR2 SVGEGT.

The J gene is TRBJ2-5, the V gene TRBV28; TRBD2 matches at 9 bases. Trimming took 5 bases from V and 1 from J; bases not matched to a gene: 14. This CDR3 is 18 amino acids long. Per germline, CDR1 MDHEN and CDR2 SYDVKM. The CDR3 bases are TGTGCCAGCAGTCCCTCCCTCGGTAGCGGGAGTGGCCAAGAGACCCAGTACTTC. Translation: CASSPSLGSGSGQETQYF. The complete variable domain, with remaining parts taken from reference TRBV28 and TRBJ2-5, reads DVKVTQSSRYLVKRTGEKVFLECVQDMDHENMFWYRQDPGLGLRLIYFSYDVKMKEKGDIPEGYSVSREKKERFSLILESASTNQTSMYLCASSPSLGSGSGQETQYFGPGTRLLVL.

In nucleotides, the CDR3 is TGTGCCAGCAGTGGGGGACCAGAAGCTTTCTTT. This gives the protein CASSGGPEAFF. The rearrangement links TRBV27 to TRBJ1-1, with D tentatively TRBD1 (5 bases). V was cut by 5 bases and J by 8 bases, with 9 bases left in between. The CDR3 sequence is 11 residues long. Germline V gene lookup returns CDR1 MNHEY and CDR2 SMNVEV (reference sequence).

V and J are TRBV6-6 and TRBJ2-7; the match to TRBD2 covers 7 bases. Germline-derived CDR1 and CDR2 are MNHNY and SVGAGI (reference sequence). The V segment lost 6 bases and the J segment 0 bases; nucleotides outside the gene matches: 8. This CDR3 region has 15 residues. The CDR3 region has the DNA TGTGCCAGCAGGGACCTAGCGGCGTCCTCCTACGAGCAGTACTTC. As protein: CASRDLAASSYEQYF.

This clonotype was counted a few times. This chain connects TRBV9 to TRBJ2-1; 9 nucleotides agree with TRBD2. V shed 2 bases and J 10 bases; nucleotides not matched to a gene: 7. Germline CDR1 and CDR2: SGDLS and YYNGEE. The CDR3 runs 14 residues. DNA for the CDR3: TGTGCCAGCAGCGTTAGCGGGAGTATATGGGAGCAGTTCTTC. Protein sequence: CASSVSGSIWEQFF.